Below, 25 T cell receptor beta chains from the same sample are listed, as sequenced in a study of blood T cell repertoires in COVID-19. TCRdb keeps only in-frame clones here, not all; method: immunoSEQ multiplex PCR. Of approximately 90,000 clones in the sample, less than 95% were seen once. The sequencing sample was made of peripheral blood. These receptors all come from a man in his 60s with acute or convalescent COVID-19.

The chain carries TRBV5-4 and TRBJ1-1; 7 bases match TRBD1. V was clipped by 0 bases and J by 5 bases; unmatched bases: 4. CDR1 is SGHNT, CDR2 YYREEE, per germline (reference sequence). This CDR3 is 14 amino acids long. CDR3 sequence: CASSLAGGRTEAFF. In nucleotides, the CDR3 is TGTGCCAGCAGCTTGGCAGGGGGGAGGACTGAAGCTTTCTTT. Full variable domain (rest looked up from reference TRBV5-4 and TRBJ1-1): ETGVTQSPTHLIKTRGQQVTLRCSSQSGHNTVSWYQQALGQGPQFIFQYYREEENGRGNFPPRFSGLQFPNYSSELNVNALELDDSALYLCASSLAGGRTEAFFGQGTRLTVV.

The V and J genes are TRBV7-7 and TRBJ2-5, with 7 bases that match TRBD2. CDR3 length: 16 amino acids. J gave up 5 bases and V 5 bases, and 14 bases lay outside the gene matches. Germline V gives CDR1 SSHAT, CDR2 FNYEAQ (reference sequence). CDR3 nucleotides: TGTGCCAGCAGCCAAGGAACCGGCACTAGCGTGGAGACCCAGTACTTC. Translation: CASSQGTGTSVETQYF.

The chain uses TRBV6-6 and TRBJ1-1, with D hard to call. Germline V CDR1 and CDR2: MNHNY, SVGAGI (reference sequence). V gave up 0 bases and J gave up 7 bases, with 12 bases separating them. The CDR3 loop spans 14 amino acids. DNA for the CDR3: TGTGCCAGCAGTTACTCATCACTGAGAAGTGAAGCTTTCTTT. It is translated as CASSYSSLRSEAFF.

This clone was recorded only once. The rearrangement joins TRBV7-8 to TRBJ2-2; 10 nucleotides match TRBD2. Per germline, CDR1 SGHVS and CDR2 FQNEAQ. The J segment lost 5 bases and the V segment lost 6 bases, leaving 9 bases of the junction unmatched. The CDR3 is 16 residues long. DNA of the CDR3: TGTGCCAGCAGGGAGAGCGGGGGGGCCCTTACCGGGGAGCTGTTTTTT. Translated, it gives CASRESGGALTGELFF. Full variable domain (remainder filled in from reference TRBV7-8 and TRBJ2-2): GAGVSQSPRYKVAKRGQDVALRCDPISGHVSLFWYQQALGQGPEFLTYFQNEAQLDKSGLPSDRFFAERPEGSVSTLKIQRTQQEDSAVYLCASRESGGALTGELFFGEGSRLTVL.

The chain carries TRBV5-1 and TRBJ2-1; 10 bases match TRBD1. With 3 bases clipped from V and 7 bases from J, the junction kept 4 bases outside the gene matches. The CDR3 has 14 residues. Germline CDR1 SGHRS, CDR2 YFSETQ. The CDR3, as DNA: TGCGCCAGCAGCTGGTCGGGACAGGGGAATGAGCAGTTCTTC. It codes for CASSWSGQGNEQFF.

The rearrangement uses TRBV3-1 (or the pseudogene TRBV3-2) and TRBJ1-2; perhaps TRBD1 as D (5 bases). CDR3 length equals 10 residues. The germline V and J ends were trimmed by 1 base and 13 bases, with 7 bases remaining between them. The germline V gene has CDR1 LGHDT and CDR2 YNNKEL (reference sequence). The CDR3 is CASSQGGLTF. The DNA of the CDR3 is TGTGCCAGCAGCCAAGGGGGCCTCACCTTC.

As DNA, the CDR3 is TGTGCCATCGGGCACAATAATTCACCCCTCCACTTT. Translated, it gives CAIGHNNSPLHF. The chain is built from TRBV10-3 and TRBJ1-6; D is uncertain. Germline-derived CDR1 and CDR2 are ENHRY and SYGVKD. V dropped 8 bases and J dropped 5 bases, with 7 bases sitting between them. The CDR3 is 12 residues long.

This clone has just one count. The chain couples TRBV12-5 to TRBJ2-1; 8 nucleotides align to TRBD2. CDR1 is LGHNT and CDR2 is FRNRAP in the germline V gene. Losses at the gene ends were 0 bases for V and 0 bases for J; bases not matched to a gene: 4. The CDR3 contains 17 residues. The CDR3 DNA is TGTGCTAGTGGTTTGGTACGACTAGCGAGCTCCTACAATGAGCAGTTCTTC. Translation: CASGLVRLASSYNEQFF.

This chain connects TRBV29-1 to TRBJ1-4; D unresolved. Germline V gene lookup returns CDR1 SQVTM and CDR2 ANQGSEA. This CDR3 has 12 residues. Trimming shortened V by 7 bases and J by 8 bases, and 14 bases separated the two germline ends. The CDR3 DNA sequence: TGCAGCGCAGGAGAATCGCACGAAAAACTGTTTTTT. This translates into CSAGESHEKLFF. Based on the CDR3 plus reference TRBV29-1 and TRBJ1-4, the full variable domain is SAVISQKPSRDICQRGTSLTIQCQVDSQVTMMFWYRQQPGQSLTLIATANQGSEATYESGFVIDKFPISRPNLTFSTLTVSNMSPEDSSIYLCSAGESHEKLFFGSGTQLSVL.

The chain is built from TRBV5-1 and TRBJ1-1; D perhaps matches TRBD1 (6 bases). The germline gives CDR1 SGHRS, CDR2 YFSETQ. The CDR3 covers 15 residues. Between the trimmed V and J ends, which lost 4 bases and 5 bases, there was a span of 18 bases. The CDR3 region is CASSPYRVPETEAFF. CDR3 DNA: TGCGCCAGCAGCCCTTACAGGGTACCCGAGACTGAAGCTTTCTTT.

CDR3 amino acids: CASSGGGGTDTQYF. CDR3 nucleotide sequence: TGTGCCAGCAGCGGGGGGGGAGGCACAGATACGCAGTATTTT. The chain links TRBV13 to TRBJ2-3, with TRBD2 identical over 7 bases. This CDR3 comprises 14 residues. Per germline, CDR1 PRHDT and CDR2 FYEKMQ (reference sequence). V shed 5 bases and J 1 base; nucleotides not matched to a gene: 3. Full variable domain (remainder filled in from reference TRBV13 and TRBJ2-3): AAGVIQSPRHLIKEKRETATLKCYPIPRHDTVYWYQQGPGQDPQFLISFYEKMQSDKGSIPDRFSAQQFSDYHSELNMSSLELGDSALYFCASSGGGGTDTQYFGPGTRLTVL.

This chain joins TRBV5-1 and TRBJ1-2; D remains ambiguous. V was clipped by 3 bases and J by 0 bases, with 3 bases between them. The CDR3 length is 12 residues. Germline V gene lookup returns CDR1 SGHRS and CDR2 YFSETQ. The CDR3 DNA reads TGCGCCAGCAGCTCGTCTAACTATGGCTACACCTTC. Translated, it gives CASSSSNYGYTF.

This clone was seen a few times. The chain has TRBV18 and TRBJ1-3, with D unresolved. Germline loops: CDR1 KGHSH, CDR2 LQKENI. With 0 bases removed from V and 2 bases from J, the gap between germline ends came to 5 bases. The CDR3 is made up of 14 amino acids. The CDR3 protein is CASSPPPAGNTIYF. The CDR3 nucleotides read TGTGCCAGCTCACCACCTCCAGCTGGAAACACCATATATTTT.

The chain employs TRBV5-1 and TRBJ1-1, with 7 bases lining up with TRBD1. This CDR3 region has 13 residues. The J segment lost 8 bases and the V segment lost 3 bases, leaving 7 bases of the junction unmatched. Per germline, CDR1 SGHRS and CDR2 YFSETQ. The CDR3 reads CASSWSTGAEAFF. DNA for the CDR3: TGCGCCAGCAGCTGGTCAACAGGGGCCGAAGCTTTCTTT. The whole variable domain, filled in from reference TRBV5-1 and TRBJ1-1, reads KAGVTQTPRYLIKTRGQQVTLSCSPISGHRSVSWYQQTPGQGLQFLFEYFSETQRNKGNFPGRFSGRQFSNSRSEMNVSTLELGDSALYLCASSWSTGAEAFFGQGTRLTVV.

V usage is TRBV5-6 and J usage is TRBJ2-1; possible D gene TRBD2, 5 bases. Trimming left V 4 bases short and J 0 bases short, with 20 bases between. The CDR3 length is 18 residues. Germline-derived CDR1 and CDR2 are SGHDT and YYEEEE. The CDR3 bases are TGTGCCAGCAGCCTGCGCCGGTCGGGGAGCAGCTCCTACAATGAGCAGTTCTTC. Amino acid sequence: CASSLRRSGSSSYNEQFF.

This chain connects TRBV10-3 to TRBJ2-2, with 10 bases that match TRBD1. This CDR3 spans 16 amino acids. J lost 5 bases, V lost 2 bases, and 5 bases had no gene match. Germline V lookup: CDR1 ENHRY, CDR2 SYGVKD. In DNA, the CDR3 is TGTGCCATCAGTGAGACCCGGGACAGGGGAACCGGGGAGCTGTTTTTT. Translated: CAISETRDRGTGELFF.

This clone was seen a single time. V is TRBV13 and J is TRBJ2-1; a possible D gene is TRBD1 (6 bases). This CDR3 is 18 amino acids long. Trimming removed 2 bases at V and 4 bases at J, with 21 bases between. From germline, CDR1 is PRHDT and CDR2 FYEKMQ (reference sequence). CDR3 sequence reads: CASSLNRMGASIYNEQFF. For the CDR3, the DNA is TGTGCCAGCAGCTTAAACAGGATGGGGGCCTCTATATACAATGAGCAGTTCTTC.

The rearrangement uses TRBV29-1 and TRBJ2-4; the match to TRBD1 covers 11 bases. Germline V gene data show CDR1 as SQVTM and CDR2 as ANQGSEA. The junction had 11 bases not matched to a gene; V was cut back by 4 bases and J by 6 bases. The CDR3 loop spans 16 amino acids. The CDR3 reads CSVAPGQGDEGNIQYF. The CDR3 coding sequence is TGCAGCGTTGCTCCGGGACAGGGGGATGAAGGAAACATTCAGTACTTC.

The chain couples TRBV4-1 to TRBJ2-3; no firm D call. Trimming left V 4 bases short and J 3 bases short, with 17 bases between. The germline V gene encodes CDR1 MGHRA and CDR2 YSYEKL. This CDR3 is 16 amino acids long. The CDR3 DNA follows: TGCGCCAGCAGCCTACGCCCCGGCCAGGCGACAGATACGCAGTATTTT. It specifies CASSLRPGQATDTQYF.

The chain recombines TRBV19 with TRBJ2-1; 10 bases are a match to TRBD2. Germline CDR1 reads LNHDA; CDR2 reads SQIVND (reference sequence). With V trimmed by 5 bases and J by 8 bases, 9 bases remained unmatched. The CDR3 spans 15 residues. The CDR3 nucleotides read TGTGCCAGTAGTTCTAGCGGGGGAGCAATCGATGAGCAGTTCTTC. Amino acids: CASSSSGGAIDEQFF.

This chain uses TRBV5-6 with TRBJ1-2; no reliable D call. V was pared by 4 bases and J by 0 bases, with 4 bases between. CDR3 length: 12 residues. Germline V gene sequence: CDR1 SGHDT, CDR2 YYEEEE. In nucleotides, the CDR3 is TGTGCCAGCAGCACAGCTAACTATGGCTACACCTTC. Encoded protein: CASSTANYGYTF.

This clone is a singleton in its sample. The CDR3 loop reads CASSFPTSTEQFF. CDR3 nucleotide sequence: TGTGCCAGCAGCTTCCCTACTAGCACTGAGCAGTTCTTC. This chain connects TRBV7-9 to TRBJ2-1; D is perhaps TRBD2 (6 bases). Germline V gives CDR1 SEHNR, CDR2 FQNEAQ (reference sequence). The CDR3 spans 13 residues. Trimming took 3 bases from V and 9 from J, leaving 12 bases between them.

This clone occurred once. The rearrangement uses TRBV6-6 and TRBJ1-2; TRBD1 might be the D (5 bases). Germline V CDR1 and CDR2: MNHNY, SVGAGI (reference sequence). The V end was cut by 0 bases, the J end by 6 bases, with 17 bases between. CDR3 length: 16 residues. Here the CDR3 reads CASSYSTDRGRDGYTF. DNA of the CDR3: TGTGCCAGCAGTTACTCGACGGATAGGGGCAGAGATGGCTACACCTTC.

About this clone: Other DNA sequences of this sample code for an identical CDR3. The chain couples TRBV12-5 to TRBJ2-1; TRBD1 aligns across 10 bases. CDR3 length: 14 residues. With V trimmed by 7 bases and J by 4 bases, 4 bases remained unmatched. Germline lookup yields CDR1 LGHNT and CDR2 FRNRAP. The CDR3 sequence: CASVPGQGYNEQFF. CDR3 nucleotide sequence: TGTGCTAGTGTGCCGGGACAGGGGTACAATGAGCAGTTCTTC.

The chain recombines TRBV18 with TRBJ2-2; no clear D gene. V was pared by 0 bases and J by 7 bases, with 9 bases between. Germline V gives CDR1 KGHSH, CDR2 LQKENI. This CDR3 contains 14 residues. The CDR3 sequence: CASSPPASSGELFF. CDR3 sequence (DNA): TGTGCCAGCTCACCACCGGCATCCAGCGGGGAGCTGTTTTTT.